The clone carrying this TCR beta chain was seen repeatedly, ten times or more. Antigen specificity is unknown. Time point here: newly diagnosed GD, antithyroid drugs for less than 3 months. The TCR library used RNA extracted from PBMCs. CDR3-region Arm-PCR and iRepertoire HTBI primers produced the TCR beta libraries. TCRdb fed the multiplex PCR reads into MiXCR, producing one record per CDR3 protein. The table shows 250,000 to 300,000 distinct CDR3 sequences, with approximately 20% occurring only once. The data stem from a study of regulatory T cells in long-lasting Graves disease. Per germline, CDR1 DFQATT and CDR2 SNEGSKA (reference sequence). CDR3 length: 16 residues. V shed 1 base and J shed 1 base, with 16 bases lying between them. General study points: Newly diagnosed Graves' patients exceeded persistent ones in TCR diversity.

These data also featured in a second study, about T cells in Graves' hyperthyroidism and ophthalmopathy.

The source was peripheral blood mononuclear cells (PBMCs), collected at new diagnosis, from a patient treated with antithyroid drugs. This chain uses TRBV20-1 with TRBJ2-5, with a possible D match to TRBD1 (5 bases). This receptor was taken from a woman in her 30s with Graves disease. CDR3 coding DNA: TGCAGTGCTAGAGGTGGGGCCGTGGACACCCAAGAGACCCAGTACTTC. It translates to CSARGGAVDTQETQYF.